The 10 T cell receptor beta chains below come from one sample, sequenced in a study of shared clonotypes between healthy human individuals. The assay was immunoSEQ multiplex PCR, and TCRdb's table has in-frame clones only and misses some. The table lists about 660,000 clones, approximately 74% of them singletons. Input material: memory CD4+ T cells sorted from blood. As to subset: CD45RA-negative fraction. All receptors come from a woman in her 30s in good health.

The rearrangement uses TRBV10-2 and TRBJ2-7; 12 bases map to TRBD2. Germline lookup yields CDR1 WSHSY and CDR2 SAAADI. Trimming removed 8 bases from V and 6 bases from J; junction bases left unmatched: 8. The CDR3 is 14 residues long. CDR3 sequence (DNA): TGCGCCAGCGACTGGACTAGCGGGACTTGCGAGCAGTACTTC. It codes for CASDWTSGTCEQYF.

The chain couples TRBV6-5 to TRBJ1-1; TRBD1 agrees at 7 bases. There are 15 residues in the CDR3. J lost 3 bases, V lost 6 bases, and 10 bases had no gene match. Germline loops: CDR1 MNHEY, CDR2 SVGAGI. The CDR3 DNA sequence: TGTGCCAGCAGATACGACAGGGTGGAGTACACTGAAGCTTTCTTT. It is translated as CASRYDRVEYTEAFF.

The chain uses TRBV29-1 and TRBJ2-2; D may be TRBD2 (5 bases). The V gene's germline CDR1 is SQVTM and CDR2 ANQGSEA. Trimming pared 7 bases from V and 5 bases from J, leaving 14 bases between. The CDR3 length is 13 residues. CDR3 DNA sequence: TGCAGCGCCCGGGGTTTCGATACCGGGGAGCTGTTTTTT. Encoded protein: CSARGFDTGELFF.

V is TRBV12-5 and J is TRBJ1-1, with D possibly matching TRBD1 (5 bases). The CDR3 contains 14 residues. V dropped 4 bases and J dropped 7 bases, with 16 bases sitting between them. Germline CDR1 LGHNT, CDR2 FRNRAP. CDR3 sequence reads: CASGSVVPGGEAFF. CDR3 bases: TGTGCTAGTGGTTCGGTGGTCCCCGGGGGTGAAGCTTTCTTT.

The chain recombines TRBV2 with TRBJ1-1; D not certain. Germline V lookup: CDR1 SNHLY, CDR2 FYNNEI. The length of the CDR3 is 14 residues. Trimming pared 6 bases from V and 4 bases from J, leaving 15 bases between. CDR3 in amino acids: CASRRTESGTEAFF. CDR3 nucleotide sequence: TGTGCCAGCAGAAGAACGGAGAGTGGCACTGAAGCTTTCTTT.

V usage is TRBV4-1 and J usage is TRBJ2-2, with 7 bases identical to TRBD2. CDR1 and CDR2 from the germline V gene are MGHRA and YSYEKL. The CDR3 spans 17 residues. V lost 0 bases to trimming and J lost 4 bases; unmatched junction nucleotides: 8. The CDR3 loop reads CASSQDMTLASTGELFF. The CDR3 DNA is TGCGCCAGCAGCCAAGATATGACACTAGCGAGCACCGGGGAGCTGTTTTTT.

CDR3 DNA sequence: TGTGCCAGCAGCTTCGGAGAAGGGGTTGGTGAAAAACTGTTTTTT. Its protein product is CASSFGEGVGEKLFF. V and J are TRBV5-4 and TRBJ1-4; perhaps TRBD1 as D (5 bases). Germline-derived CDR1 and CDR2 are SGHNT and YYREEE (reference sequence). CDR3 length: 15 amino acids. The germline V and J ends were trimmed by 2 bases and 7 bases, with 15 bases remaining between them.

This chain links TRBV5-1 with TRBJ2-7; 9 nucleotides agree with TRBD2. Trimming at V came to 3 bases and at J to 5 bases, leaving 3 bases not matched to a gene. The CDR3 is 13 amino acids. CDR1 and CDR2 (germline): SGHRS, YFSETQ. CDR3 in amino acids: CASSWGTSNEQYF. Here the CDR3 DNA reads TGCGCCAGCAGCTGGGGGACTAGCAACGAGCAGTACTTC.

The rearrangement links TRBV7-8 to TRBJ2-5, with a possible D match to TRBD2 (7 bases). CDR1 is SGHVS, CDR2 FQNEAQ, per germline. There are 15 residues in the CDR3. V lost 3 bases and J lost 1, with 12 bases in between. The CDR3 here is CASSLVGGAQETQYF. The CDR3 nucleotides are TGTGCCAGCAGCTTGGTTGGGGGGGCCCAAGAGACCCAGTACTTC.

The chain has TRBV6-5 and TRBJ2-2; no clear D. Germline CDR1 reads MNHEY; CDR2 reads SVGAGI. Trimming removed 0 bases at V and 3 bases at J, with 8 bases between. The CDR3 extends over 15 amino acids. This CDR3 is CASSYSYMYTGELFF. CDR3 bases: TGTGCCAGCAGTTACTCTTATATGTACACCGGGGAGCTGTTTTTT.